This T cell receptor (beta chain) was profiled in a study of T cell repertoires in breast cancer. Study-wide background: Around 9.8 reads per input cell, roughly 460,000 sequences per sample, on average.

The expanded emulsion RT-PCR method captured paired alpha and beta chains from CD8+ T cells. CD8+ T cells were positively selected and incubated overnight in about 9.7 IU/mL IL-2. During the second nested PCR, blocking oligonucleotides suppressed genes that were not paired. TCRdb independently ran MiXCR on the emulsion pairing reads; one entry per CDR3 protein. The repertoire has about 40,000 distinct CDR3 sequences, under 60% of them found once; the top ten carry around 60%. In germline, CDR1 is MDHEN, CDR2 SYDVKM. V lost 7 bases, J lost 5 bases, and 12 bases stayed unmatched. This CDR3 spans 16 amino acids. This clonotype was detected ten times or more. Antigen specificity is unknown. Study findings and constraints: Antigen-based selection and expansion was suggested by diverse encodings of shared TCRs. Tumor-involved sentinel lymph nodes shared about fourfold more TCRs with matched tumors than tumor-free nodes (about 7.7% versus 2%).

The sequence was obtained from a pool of human donors with breast cancer or a healthy control (not recorded which). Sequencing was performed on CD8+ T cells. The chain links TRBV28 to TRBJ1-5, with TRBD1 matching over 9 bases. DNA for the CDR3: TGTGCCAGCACCCCCATCGGGACAGGGATGGATCAGCCCCAGCATTTT. Its translation is CASTPIGTGMDQPQHF.